Listed here is a single T cell receptor beta chain. As originally analysed: Reference gene primer amplification gave nucleated cell count estimates. The table came from immunoSEQ multiplex PCR; TCRdb's copy has only in-frame clones and leaves some out. Clone size and the V and J calls come from that table; the DNA yielded D and trimming. The table has more than 85,000 clones, 87% seen once; the top ten hold 2%. The source of the sample is a study of blood T cell repertoires in COVID-19. At the level of the study: Samples taken during acute and convalescent COVID-19 were collected in the United States, Italy and Spain. T cells, B-cell-depleted T cells, or PBMCs provided the cDNA or gDNA that served as material.

This CDR3 is 15 amino acids long. V dropped 5 bases and J dropped 9 bases, with 17 bases sitting between them. Germline lookup yields CDR1 SGHVS and CDR2 FNYEAQ. Sequences were obtained from peripheral blood. V is TRBV7-6 and J is TRBJ1-6, with D unresolved. This TCR derives from a man in his fifties or sixties with active COVID-19. CDR3 nucleotides: TGTGCCAGCAGCGAACTATCCGGGATTTCTTCACCCCTCCACTTT. Protein sequence: CASSELSGISSPLHF.